The clone carrying this T cell receptor beta chain was detected ten times or more. Antigen unknown. The data were obtained in a study of regulatory T cells in long-lasting Graves disease. Study-level results: Persistent Graves' patients showed reduced TCR diversity versus newly diagnosed patients.

Germline loops: CDR1 SGHAT, CDR2 FQNNGV. This CDR3 comprises 15 residues. V was clipped by 1 base and J by 9 bases, with 16 bases between them. Arm-PCR of CDR3 regions and iRepertoire HTBI primers were the basis on which TCR beta libraries were built. TCRdb called the multiplex PCR reads again in MiXCR, with one record for every CDR3 protein. Seen here are some 340,000 distinct CDR3 sequences, 10% to 15% observed once, and the top ten hold approximately 20%. Time point specified: newly diagnosed GD, antithyroid drugs for less than 3 months. Making the TCR library involved RNA that had been extracted from PBMCs. Doctors identified Graves' disease using the American Thyroid Association guidelines. These data were also filed under a second study, of T cells in Graves' hyperthyroidism and ophthalmopathy. That publication notes: The HTBI primer set served for first-round RT-PCR of the TCR CDR3.

The chain recombines TRBV11-2 with TRBJ1-5; maybe TRBD1 (5 bases). The clonotype comes from a woman aged 18-29 years with Graves disease. The sample in question was peripheral blood mononuclear cells (PBMCs), obtained at new diagnosis, from a patient treated with antithyroid drugs. The CDR3 DNA follows: TGTGCCAGCAGCTTAGGTCAGGGCGAGGGACGGCCCCAGCATTTT. Translated, it gives CASSLGQGEGRPQHF.